The 14 T cell receptor beta chains below were found in one sample sequenced in a study of blood T cell repertoires in COVID-19. Assay: immunoSEQ multiplex PCR; the TCRdb copy retains only in-frame clones and omits some. The sample lists roughly 86,000 clones, roughly 84% occurring once. The source material was peripheral blood. These receptors all stem from a man aged 60 to 69 with acute or convalescent COVID-19.

The chain recombines TRBV21-1 with TRBJ2-2; TRBD2 reflects the table's D call only, with no check against the DNA. TRBV21-1 is a listed pseudogene. CDR3 length: 15 amino acids. The CDR3 bases are TGTGCCAGCAGCAAGAGGGCTCCGAACACCGGGGAGCTGTTTTTT. It specifies CASSKRAPNTGELFF.

V usage is TRBV19 and J usage is TRBJ1-1; no definite D call. From germline, CDR1 is LNHDA and CDR2 SQIVND (reference sequence). The CDR3 totals 13 residues. The germline V and J ends were trimmed by 6 bases and 3 bases, with 11 bases remaining between them. The CDR3 DNA sequence: TGTGCCAGTAGAGCAGAGGTGTACACTGAAGCTTTCTTT. This gives the protein CASRAEVYTEAFF. Using reference TRBV19 and TRBJ1-1 for the parts outside the CDR3, the full variable domain is DGGITQSPKYLFRKEGQNVTLSCEQNLNHDAMYWYRQDPGQGLRLIYYSQIVNDFQKGDIAEGYSVSREKKESFPLTVTSAQKNPTAFYLCASRAEVYTEAFFGQGTRLTVV.

There are a few counts of this clone. The gene calls are TRBV27 and TRBJ2-7; TRBD1 agrees at 8 bases. Germline V gene data show CDR1 as MNHEY and CDR2 as SMNVEV (reference sequence). Trimming at V came to 5 bases and at J to 2 bases, leaving 5 bases not matched to a gene. CDR3 size: 14 residues. The CDR3 loop reads CASSRTGSPYEQYF. CDR3 coding DNA: TGTGCCAGCAGTAGGACAGGGTCGCCCTACGAGCAGTACTTC.

The CDR3 DNA reads TGTGCCAGCAGCGTAGGAAGTTGGAGTAACTATGGCTACACCTTC. This codes for CASSVGSWSNYGYTF. The chain couples TRBV9 to TRBJ1-2, with D hard to call. CDR3 length equals 15 residues. V was pared by 0 bases and J by 1 base, with 10 bases between. The V gene's germline CDR1 is SGDLS and CDR2 YYNGEE.

The chain has TRBV6-1 and TRBJ1-5; weak D call: TRBD1 (6 bases). This CDR3 is built from 15 residues. V lost 1 base, J lost 5 bases, and 12 bases lay in between. Germline assignment: CDR1 MNHNS and CDR2 SASEGT. The CDR3 loop reads CASSEGTVFYQPQHF. The CDR3 DNA is TGTGCCAGCAGTGAAGGGACAGTTTTTTATCAGCCCCAGCATTTT.

V is TRBV6-5 and J is TRBJ1-6; D ambiguous. The V gene lost 7 bases and the J gene lost 4 bases, with 8 bases spanning the gap. Germline CDR1 and CDR2: MNHEY and SVGAGI. The CDR3 spans 13 residues. The DNA of the CDR3 is TGTGCCAGCAACAGAGGGTATAATTCACCCCTCCACTTT. The encoded protein is CASNRGYNSPLHF.

The chain employs TRBV19 and TRBJ2-1; 11 bases fit TRBD1. Germline CDR1 is LNHDA and CDR2 is SQIVND (reference sequence). The CDR3 covers 16 residues. The V segment lost 3 bases and the J segment 2 bases; nucleotides outside the gene matches: 3. The CDR3 region is CASSMGTGGPYNEQFF. DNA of the CDR3: TGTGCCAGTAGTATGGGGACAGGGGGGCCCTACAATGAGCAGTTCTTC.

V is TRBV21-1 and J is TRBJ1-1; no check of the table's D call, TRBD1, against the DNA was made. TRBV21-1 is termed a pseudogene. The CDR3 sequence is 14 residues long. CDR3 coding DNA: TGTGCCAGCAGCAGCCGGGACAGGGCTTCTGAAGCTTTCTTT. Encoded protein: CASSSRDRASEAFF.

The chain uses TRBV27 and TRBJ1-2; TRBD1 matches 10 bases. V shed 4 bases, J shed 8 bases, and the junction held 16 bases outside the gene matches. Looked up from germline, CDR1 is MNHEY and CDR2 is SMNVEV (reference sequence). This CDR3 is 17 amino acids long. The CDR3 region is CASSSSPSGTGDWGYTF. In DNA, the CDR3 is TGTGCCAGCAGTTCATCCCCCTCCGGGACAGGGGACTGGGGCTACACCTTC.

CDR3 region: CASSQDQVDTEAFF. The CDR3, as DNA: TGCGCCAGCAGCCAAGACCAGGTGGACACTGAAGCTTTCTTT. The gene calls are TRBV4-1 and TRBJ1-1; no firm D call. V gave up 0 bases and J gave up 3 bases, with 8 bases separating them. Per germline, CDR1 MGHRA and CDR2 YSYEKL. There are 14 residues in the CDR3.

The chain is built from TRBV6-5 and TRBJ2-2, with 8 bases aligning to TRBD1. Germline values: CDR1 MNHEY, CDR2 SVGAGI. After removal of 2 bases from V and 5 bases from J, the junction contained 4 bases not matched to a gene. This CDR3 has 15 residues. The CDR3 DNA reads as TGTGCCAGCAGTTACACAGGGGGTTCAACCGGGGAGCTGTTTTTT. Translating it yields CASSYTGGSTGELFF.

The chain is built from TRBV6-5 and TRBJ1-1; no clear D. The V gene's germline CDR1 is MNHEY and CDR2 SVGAGI. There are 13 residues in the CDR3. Trimming took off 3 bases at V and 4 bases at J, with 9 bases between the two ends. CDR3 residues: CASSYVQSTEAFF. DNA for the CDR3: TGTGCCAGCAGTTATGTACAGTCCACTGAAGCTTTCTTT.

The chain combines TRBV6-5 with TRBJ2-5; a weak D match, TRBD1 (6 bases). Germline CDR1 and CDR2: MNHEY and SVGAGI. The V gene lost 9 bases and the J gene lost 5 bases, with 13 bases spanning the gap. The CDR3 is 12 residues long. CDR3 in DNA: TGTGCCAGTGGTCAGGGGTCCGAGACCCAGTACTTC. Translating it yields CASGQGSETQYF.

The rearrangement joins TRBV7-2 to TRBJ1-4, with TRBD1 as a possible D gene (5 bases). Trimming pared 3 bases from V and 4 bases from J, leaving 12 bases between. The CDR3 runs to 15 residues. Germline assignment: CDR1 SGHTA and CDR2 FQGNSA. CDR3 in amino acids: CASSLKWGLNEKLFF. The CDR3 DNA follows: TGTGCCAGCAGCTTGAAATGGGGCCTTAATGAAAAACTGTTTTTT. The full variable domain, completed using reference TRBV7-2 and TRBJ1-4, is GAGVSQSPSNKVTEKGKDVELRCDPISGHTALYWYRQSLGQGLEFLIYFQGNSAPDKSGLPSDRFSAERTGGSVSTLTIQRTQQEDSAVYLCASSLKWGLNEKLFFGSGTQLSVL.